This T cell receptor (beta chain) was retrieved from a study of cytomegalovirus exposure and HLA in healthy donors. Findings of the study overall: When analyzed later, a missense DCLRE1C variant was found to be linked to TCR beta V- and J-gene trimming. TCR beta sequences reportedly predicted most subjects' HLA-A and HLA-B alleles accurately.

This clone showed up just a few times. As yet, its antigen is unknown. Other DNA sequences from this sample encode an identical CDR3 as well. The germline V and J ends were trimmed by 5 bases and 5 bases, with 20 bases remaining between them. The CDR3 sequence is 16 residues long. Germline CDR1 reads SGHTA; CDR2 reads FQGNSA. Primers for the PCR totalled 60 Vbeta and 13 Jbeta. The protocol was immunoSEQ multiplex PCR, while the TCRdb copy is restricted to in-frame clones and leaves out a portion. The sample comprises about 200,000 clones, around 80% of which are singletons, and about 1.8% rests with the top ten.

Sequencing was done on a sample of PBMCs. The chain uses TRBV7-2 and TRBJ2-3, with D perhaps matching TRBD1 (5 bases). The receptor was derived from a woman aged 18-29 years in good health and CMV-seronegative. The CDR3 protein is CASSPLEPKGVDTQYF. Here the CDR3 DNA reads TGTGCCAGCAGCCCCCTCGAACCTAAAGGGGTAGATACGCAGTATTTT.